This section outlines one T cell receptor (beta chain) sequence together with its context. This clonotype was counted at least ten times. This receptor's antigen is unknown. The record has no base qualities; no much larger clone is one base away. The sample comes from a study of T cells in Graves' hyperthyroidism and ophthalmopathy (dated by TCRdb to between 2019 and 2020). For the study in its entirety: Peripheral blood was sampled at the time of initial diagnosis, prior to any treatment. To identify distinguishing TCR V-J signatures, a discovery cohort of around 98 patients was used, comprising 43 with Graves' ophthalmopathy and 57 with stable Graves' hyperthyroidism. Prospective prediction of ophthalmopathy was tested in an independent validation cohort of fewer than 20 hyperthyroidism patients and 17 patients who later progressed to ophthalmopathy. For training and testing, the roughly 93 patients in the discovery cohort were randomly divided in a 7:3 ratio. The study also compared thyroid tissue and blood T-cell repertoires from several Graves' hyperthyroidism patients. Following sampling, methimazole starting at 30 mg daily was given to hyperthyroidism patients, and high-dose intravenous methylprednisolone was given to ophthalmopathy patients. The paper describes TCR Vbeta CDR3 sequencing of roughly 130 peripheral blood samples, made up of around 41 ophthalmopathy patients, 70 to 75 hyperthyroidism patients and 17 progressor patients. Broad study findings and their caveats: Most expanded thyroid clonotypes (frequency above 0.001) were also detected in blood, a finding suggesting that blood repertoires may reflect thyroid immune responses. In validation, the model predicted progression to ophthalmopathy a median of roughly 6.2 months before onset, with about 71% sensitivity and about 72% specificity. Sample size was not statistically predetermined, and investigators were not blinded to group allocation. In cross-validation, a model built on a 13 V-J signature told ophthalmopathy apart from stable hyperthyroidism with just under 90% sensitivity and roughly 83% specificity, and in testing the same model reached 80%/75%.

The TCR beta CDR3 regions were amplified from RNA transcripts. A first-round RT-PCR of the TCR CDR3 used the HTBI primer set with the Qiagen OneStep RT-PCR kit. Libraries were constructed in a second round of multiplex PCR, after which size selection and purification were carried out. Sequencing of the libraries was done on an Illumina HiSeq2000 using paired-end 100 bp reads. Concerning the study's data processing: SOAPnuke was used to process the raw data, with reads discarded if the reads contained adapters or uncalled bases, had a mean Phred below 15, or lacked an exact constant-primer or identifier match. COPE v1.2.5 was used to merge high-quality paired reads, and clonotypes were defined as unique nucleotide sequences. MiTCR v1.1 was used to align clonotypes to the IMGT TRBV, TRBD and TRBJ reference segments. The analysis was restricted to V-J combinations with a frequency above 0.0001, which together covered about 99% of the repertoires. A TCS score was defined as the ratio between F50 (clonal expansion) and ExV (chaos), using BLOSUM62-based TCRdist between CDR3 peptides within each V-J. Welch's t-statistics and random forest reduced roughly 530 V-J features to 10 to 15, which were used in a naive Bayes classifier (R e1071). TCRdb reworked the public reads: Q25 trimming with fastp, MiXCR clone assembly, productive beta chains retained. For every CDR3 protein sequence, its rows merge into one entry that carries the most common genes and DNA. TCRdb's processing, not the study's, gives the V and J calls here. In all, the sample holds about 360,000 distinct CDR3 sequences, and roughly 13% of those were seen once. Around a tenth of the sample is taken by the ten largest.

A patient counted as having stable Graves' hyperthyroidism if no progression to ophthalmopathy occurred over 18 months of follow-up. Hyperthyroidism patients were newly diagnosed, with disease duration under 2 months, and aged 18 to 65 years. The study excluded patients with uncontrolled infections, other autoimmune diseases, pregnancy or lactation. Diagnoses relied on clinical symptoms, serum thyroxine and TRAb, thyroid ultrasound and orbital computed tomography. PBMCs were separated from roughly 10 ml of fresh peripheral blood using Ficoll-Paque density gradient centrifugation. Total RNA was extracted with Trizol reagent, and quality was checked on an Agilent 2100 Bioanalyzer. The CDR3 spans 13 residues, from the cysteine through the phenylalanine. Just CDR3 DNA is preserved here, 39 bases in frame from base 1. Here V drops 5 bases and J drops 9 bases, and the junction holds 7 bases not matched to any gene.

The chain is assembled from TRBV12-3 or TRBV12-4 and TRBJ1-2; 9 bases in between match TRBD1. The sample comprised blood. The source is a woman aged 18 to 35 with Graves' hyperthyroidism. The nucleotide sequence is TGTGCCAGCAGTCCCGGACAGGGGACGAGCTACACCTTC. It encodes CASSPGQGTSYTF.